This T cell receptor beta chain derives from a study of T cells after yellow fever vaccination. For TCR, cDNA came from 5'RACE template switching, which added a universal primer site and UMIs. Via MiXCR, TCRdb re-called the 5' RACE reads, giving one row per CDR3 protein. The sample consists of 250,000 to 350,000 distinct CDR3 sequences, approximately 8% of them appearing once. Germline V gene sequence: CDR1 SEHNR, CDR2 FQNEAQ (reference sequence). V was pared by 5 bases and J by 0 bases, with 13 bases between. The CDR3 is made up of 15 amino acids. This clonotype occurred a few times. Its antigen is unknown. Study-wide results and caveats: Relatively few clonotypes were ones that appeared in both CD4 and CD8 compartments. The booster saw the reappearance of most primary-vaccination clones (approximately 97% CD4, around 90% CD8). Within FACS-sorted repertoires, abundant clonotypes contaminating from the bulk population could be present.

The sequences come from CD4+ T cells sorted from PBMCs, collected 5 days after the yellow fever booster vaccination. This receptor was obtained from a man between 18 and 35 years old who received the YFV17D yellow fever vaccine. The chain couples TRBV7-9 to TRBJ1-1; D remains ambiguous. The CDR3 region is CASSPLSGVNTEAFF. CDR3 bases: TGTGCCAGCAGCCCCTTGTCCGGGGTGAACACTGAAGCTTTCTTT.